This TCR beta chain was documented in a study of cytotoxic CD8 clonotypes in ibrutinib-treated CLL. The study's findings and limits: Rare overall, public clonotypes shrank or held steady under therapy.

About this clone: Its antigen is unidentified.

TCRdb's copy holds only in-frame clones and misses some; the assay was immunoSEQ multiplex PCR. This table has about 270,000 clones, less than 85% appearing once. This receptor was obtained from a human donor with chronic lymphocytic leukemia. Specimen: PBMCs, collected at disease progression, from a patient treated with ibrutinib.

The CDR3 loop reads CASSVYGTGWDTQYF. CDR3 sequence (DNA): TGTGCCAGCAGCGTATACGGGACAGGGTGGGATACGCAGTATTTT. The J gene is TRBJ2-3, the V gene TRBV9; 9 nucleotides agree with TRBD1. The CDR3 has 15 amino acids. The ends lost 1 base at V and 6 bases at J; junction bases unmatched: 6. Germline values: CDR1 SGDLS, CDR2 YYNGEE.